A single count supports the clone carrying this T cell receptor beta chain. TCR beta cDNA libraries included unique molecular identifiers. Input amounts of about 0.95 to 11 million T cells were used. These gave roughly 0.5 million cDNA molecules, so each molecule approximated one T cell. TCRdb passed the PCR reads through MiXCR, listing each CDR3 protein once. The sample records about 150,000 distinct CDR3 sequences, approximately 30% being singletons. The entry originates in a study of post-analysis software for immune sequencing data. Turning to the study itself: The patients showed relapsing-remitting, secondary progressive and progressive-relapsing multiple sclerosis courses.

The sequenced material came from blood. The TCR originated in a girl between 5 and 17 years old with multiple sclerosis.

The CDR3 reads CSARPIILAGGVGEQFF. The CDR3 DNA follows: TGCAGTGCTAGACCGATCATACTAGCGGGAGGGGTTGGTGAGCAGTTCTTC. The gene calls are TRBV20-1 and TRBJ2-1; 13 bases map to TRBD2. This CDR3 is 17 amino acids long. Germline V gives CDR1 DFQATT, CDR2 SNEGSKA (reference sequence). V lost 2 bases and J lost 9; bases outside the gene matches: 13.